The 27 T cell receptor beta chains presented below share a single source sample, sequenced in a study of cytomegalovirus exposure and HLA in healthy donors. 13 Jbeta primers and 60 Vbeta primers were used for the PCR. Measured with immunoSEQ multiplex PCR; TCRdb has only the in-frame clones, and not every one. This table has about 64,000 clones, around 82% appearing once. The sample consisted of PBMCs. Source of these receptors: a man aged 18 to 35 in good health and CMV-seropositive.

V usage is TRBV5-1 and J usage is TRBJ2-5, with a weak D call TRBD1 (5 bases). This CDR3 contains 13 residues. In germline, CDR1 is SGHRS, CDR2 YFSETQ. The germline V and J ends were trimmed by 1 base and 6 bases, with 10 bases remaining between them. In DNA, the CDR3 is TGCGCCAGCAGCTTGAACCAGGGAAAGACCCAGTACTTC. Translated, it gives CASSLNQGKTQYF.

The V call is TRBV6-1, the J call TRBJ1-5; 7 bases align to TRBD1. CDR1 MNHNS and CDR2 SASEGT come from the germline V gene. The CDR3 is 14 residues long. The trim removed 4 bases at V and 3 bases at J, leaving 3 bases unmatched. This CDR3 reads CASSGDRDNQPQHF. In DNA, the CDR3 is TGTGCCAGCAGTGGCGACAGGGACAATCAGCCCCAGCATTTT.

V usage is TRBV7-3 and J usage is TRBJ2-7, with unresolved D. This CDR3 is built from 11 residues. The V end was cut by 8 bases, the J end by 2 bases, with 7 bases between. Germline V gives CDR1 SGHTA, CDR2 FQGTGA. The CDR3 reads CASSWPYEQYF. CDR3 bases: TGTGCCAGCTCGTGGCCCTACGAGCAGTACTTC.

V and J are TRBV25-1 and TRBJ2-1, with TRBD1 matching 8 bases. Germline-derived CDR1 and CDR2 are MGHDK and SYGVNS. V dropped 10 bases and J dropped 5; count of bases not matched to a gene: 13. This CDR3 spans 15 amino acids. The CDR3 sequence is CATSPGDRGNNEQFF. CDR3 nucleotides: TGTGCCACCTCTCCGGGAGACAGGGGTAACAATGAGCAGTTCTTC.

The CDR3 DNA follows: TGTGCCAGCAGTTTGACAGGTAGCACAGATACGCAGTATTTT. Protein sequence: CASSLTGSTDTQYF. V and J are TRBV6-5 and TRBJ2-3; D might be TRBD1 (6 bases). V gave up 4 bases and J gave up 0 bases, with 8 bases separating them. Germline CDR1 MNHEY, CDR2 SVGAGI. The CDR3 covers 14 residues.

The chain uses TRBV10-3 and TRBJ1-4; D is undetermined. The CDR3 is 15 residues long. CDR1 and CDR2 from the germline V gene are ENHRY and SYGVKD. V lost 0 bases and J lost 8, with 13 bases in between. The CDR3 is CAISESTGFEEKLFF. For the CDR3, the DNA is TGTGCCATCAGTGAGTCTACGGGGTTCGAGGAAAAACTGTTTTTT.

The chain recombines TRBV6-6 with TRBJ1-2, with a tentative D call TRBD1 (5 bases). CDR1 is MNHNY, CDR2 SVGAGI, per germline (reference sequence). There are 14 residues in the CDR3. V was pared by 6 bases and J by 3 bases, with 14 bases between. DNA for the CDR3: TGTGCCAGCAGCCGATCAGGACAAGACTATGGCTACACCTTC. Protein sequence: CASSRSGQDYGYTF.

The chain combines TRBV19 with TRBJ1-5, with unresolved D. Germline V CDR1 and CDR2: LNHDA, SQIVND (reference sequence). The CDR3 consists of 13 residues. Deletions cut 4 bases from V and 6 bases from J, with 10 bases between. In DNA form, the CDR3 reads TGTGCCAGTAGTAGGTCCGTTAGTCAGCCCCAGCATTTT. It yields the protein CASSRSVSQPQHF. Using reference TRBV19 and TRBJ1-5 for the parts outside the CDR3, the full variable domain is DGGITQSPKYLFRKEGQNVTLSCEQNLNHDAMYWYRQDPGQGLRLIYYSQIVNDFQKGDIAEGYSVSREKKESFPLTVTSAQKNPTAFYLCASSRSVSQPQHFGDGTRLSIL.

The chain employs TRBV30 and TRBJ1-2; D not certain. The length of the CDR3 is 15 residues. Germline CDR1 and CDR2: GTSNPN and SVGIG (reference sequence). The ends were cut back, 0 bases at V and 9 bases at J, with 20 bases in the middle. The CDR3 sequence: CAWSVSSGVLTSYTF. CDR3 DNA: TGTGCCTGGAGTGTATCGAGCGGGGTCTTGACGAGCTACACCTTC.

V is TRBV7-8 and J is TRBJ2-1; 10 bases are a match to TRBD2. Germline V gives CDR1 SGHVS, CDR2 FQNEAQ. This CDR3 region has 17 residues. Trimming cost V 4 bases and J 5 bases; bases outside gene matches: 11. The CDR3 sequence: CASSSIQAGGGDNEQFF. The CDR3 coding sequence is TGTGCCAGCAGCTCCATCCAAGCGGGAGGGGGAGACAATGAGCAGTTCTTC.

The V and J genes are TRBV10-3 and TRBJ1-5; D remains ambiguous. Germline values: CDR1 ENHRY, CDR2 SYGVKD. Trimming took off 3 bases at V and 4 bases at J, with 13 bases between the two ends. This CDR3 region has 15 residues. DNA of the CDR3: TGTGCCATCAGTGACTCTCGGGAGAGGAATCAGCCCCAGCATTTT. This sequence encodes CAISDSRERNQPQHF.

The chain links TRBV30 to TRBJ1-2; D perhaps matches TRBD1 (5 bases). V was cut by 3 bases and J by 5 bases, with 13 bases left in between. Germline V gene data show CDR1 as GTSNPN and CDR2 as SVGIG (reference sequence). This CDR3 has 13 amino acids. In nucleotides, the CDR3 is TGTGCCTGGAGCCCGGGGGGGTCTTATGGCTACACCTTC. The encoded protein is CAWSPGGSYGYTF.

This clone came up once. V and J are TRBV6-5 and TRBJ2-3; 10 bases line up with TRBD2. Per the germline V gene, CDR1 is MNHEY and CDR2 is SVGAGI. This CDR3 has 15 residues. V trimming: 4 bases; J trimming: 4 bases; junction bases outside the gene matches: 5. The CDR3 nucleotides are TGTGCCAGCAGTTCTCTAGCGGGAGTTGCAGATACGCAGTATTTT. Its protein is CASSSLAGVADTQYF.

The chain links TRBV4-2 to TRBJ2-3; TRBD2 matches 10 bases. The junction had 12 bases not matched to a gene; V was cut back by 1 base and J by 8 bases. The length of the CDR3 is 17 residues. CDR1 LGHNA and CDR2 YNFKEQ come from the germline V gene. CDR3 sequence reads: CASSQGTSGLPYITQYF. The DNA for the CDR3 is TGTGCCAGCAGCCAAGGGACTAGCGGCCTTCCCTACATTACGCAGTATTTT.

The V and J genes are TRBV7-8 and TRBJ1-5; TRBD1 agrees at 10 bases. Germline trimming cut 6 bases from V and 11 bases from J; bases unmatched to any gene: 10. The germline V gene has CDR1 SGHVS and CDR2 FQNEAQ. The CDR3 is 14 residues long. The CDR3 reads CASRGTGARSAQHF. The CDR3 region has the DNA TGTGCCAGCAGAGGGACAGGGGCCCGAAGTGCCCAGCATTTT. Full variable domain (missing parts from reference TRBV7-8 and TRBJ1-5): GAGVSQSPRYKVAKRGQDVALRCDPISGHVSLFWYQQALGQGPEFLTYFQNEAQLDKSGLPSDRFFAERPEGSVSTLKIQRTQQEDSAVYLCASRGTGARSAQHFGDGTRLSIL.

V and J are TRBV7-9 and TRBJ1-1; weak D call: TRBD1 (6 bases). The CDR3 has 16 residues. Germline V CDR1 and CDR2: SEHNR, FQNEAQ (reference sequence). V lost 5 bases and J lost 6, with 22 bases in between. CDR3 DNA: TGTGCCAGCAGCCTGGGCCGGGATCGGCGGGGGCCTGAAGCTTTCTTT. It specifies CASSLGRDRRGPEAFF.

The chain couples TRBV29-1 to TRBJ1-3; D is perhaps TRBD1 (5 bases). CDR1 and CDR2 (germline): SQVTM, ANQGSEA. The CDR3 runs to 13 residues. V was pared by 3 bases and J by 0 bases, with 6 bases between. CDR3 protein: CSVDRVSGNTIYF. Here the CDR3 DNA reads TGCAGCGTTGACAGGGTCTCTGGAAACACCATATATTTT.

The chain employs TRBV30 and TRBJ2-3; TRBD2 aligns across 9 bases. The CDR3 runs 18 residues. The germline gives CDR1 GTSNPN, CDR2 SVGIG (reference sequence). V shed 5 bases and J 1 base; nucleotides not matched to a gene: 16. CDR3 bases: TGTGCCTGGGTTCCCCTAGCGGGGAAGGGAAAGGGCACAGATACGCAGTATTTT. This codes for CAWVPLAGKGKGTDTQYF.

This clone came up a few times. The chain is built from TRBV19 and TRBJ1-4; no definite D call. Germline V gene data show CDR1 as LNHDA and CDR2 as SQIVND (reference sequence). The CDR3 has 15 amino acids. V was clipped by 6 bases and J by 8 bases, with 19 bases between them. The CDR3 region has the DNA TGTGCCAGTAGGATCGTTGGTCGGAGAAGGGAAAAACTGTTTTTT. This sequence encodes CASRIVGRRREKLFF.

Only a few counts were recorded for this clone. CDR3 residues: CAWRDRPSTDTQYF. Here the CDR3 DNA reads TGTGCCTGGAGGGACAGACCTAGCACAGATACGCAGTATTTT. This chain links TRBV30 with TRBJ2-3; D possibly corresponds to TRBD1 (6 bases). The ends were cut back, 3 bases at V and 0 bases at J, with 10 bases in the middle. Germline assignment: CDR1 GTSNPN and CDR2 SVGIG (reference sequence). The CDR3 consists of 14 residues.

The chain links TRBV5-4 to TRBJ1-2; D gene uncertain. V lost 5 bases, J lost 8 bases, and 16 bases lay in between. Germline CDR1 is SGHNT and CDR2 is YYREEE (reference sequence). The CDR3 is 13 residues long. CDR3 loop: CASSEGALLGYTF. CDR3 DNA sequence: TGTGCCAGCAGTGAGGGAGCGTTATTAGGCTACACCTTC.

V usage is TRBV2 and J usage is TRBJ1-2; 10 positions match TRBD1. The CDR3 sequence is 14 residues long. The germline CDR1 and CDR2 sequences are SNHLY and FYNNEI. After removal of 7 bases from V and 4 bases from J, the junction contained 6 bases not matched to a gene. CDR3 residues: CASTLGQGGYGYTF. CDR3 sequence (DNA): TGTGCCAGCACTCTAGGACAGGGGGGCTATGGCTACACCTTC.

CDR3 nucleotides: TGTGCCAGCAGTTACGGACAGGGGGGTTACGAGCAGTACTTC. This translates into CASSYGQGGYEQYF. The rearrangement joins TRBV6-5 to TRBJ2-7; 10 bases fit TRBD1. V dropped 2 bases and J dropped 4; count of bases not matched to a gene: 2. This CDR3 spans 14 amino acids. Germline loops: CDR1 MNHEY, CDR2 SVGAGI.

This clone was detected ten times or more. This rearrangement joins TRBV29-1 to TRBJ2-1; 8 bases are a match to TRBD1. After removal of 6 bases from V and 0 bases from J, the junction contained 4 bases not matched to a gene. The CDR3 consists of 14 residues. Per germline, CDR1 SQVTM and CDR2 ANQGSEA. The CDR3 protein is CSVTGASSYNEQFF. The CDR3 region has the DNA TGCAGCGTGACAGGGGCAAGCTCCTACAATGAGCAGTTCTTC.

This clone turned up a few times. The J gene is TRBJ1-1, the V gene TRBV19; no reliable D call. Germline CDR1 reads LNHDA; CDR2 reads SQIVND (reference sequence). V was trimmed by 0 bases and J by 1 base, leaving 6 bases between them. This CDR3 comprises 14 residues. This CDR3 is CASSIDPGNTEAFF. The DNA for the CDR3 is TGTGCCAGTAGTATAGACCCAGGGAACACTGAAGCTTTCTTT.

The rearrangement joins TRBV6-5 to TRBJ2-3, with D hard to call. V lost 0 bases and J 2 bases, leaving 9 bases between the germline ends. The germline CDR1 and CDR2 sequences are MNHEY and SVGAGI. The length of the CDR3 is 15 residues. The CDR3 sequence: CASSYSGAHTDTQYF. CDR3 nucleotide sequence: TGTGCCAGCAGTTACTCGGGCGCGCACACAGATACGCAGTATTTT.

The CDR3 DNA follows: TGTGCCATCAGCCAGGACAGGGACTCCTACAATGAGCAGTTCTTC. This encodes CAISQDRDSYNEQFF. The V and J genes are TRBV10-3 and TRBJ2-1; 8 bases are shared with TRBD1. Germline trimming cut 6 bases from V and 0 bases from J; bases unmatched to any gene: 4. The CDR3 length is 15 residues. Germline CDR1 is ENHRY and CDR2 is SYGVKD.